A selection of T cell receptor beta chains follows, all from one sample in a study of radiotherapy plus CTLA-4 blockade in lung cancer. Sequencing was performed with immunoSEQ multiplex PCR; in TCRdb, only in-frame clones are kept and a portion is missing. The sample includes tens of thousands of clones, around nine tenths of them seen just once. The sample in question was peripheral blood, obtained from a patient treated with radiotherapy plus ipilimumab. The receptors shown here come from a human donor with non-small cell lung cancer whose response to radiotherapy plus ipilimumab could not be evaluated. Each CDR3 is given with its conserved first and last residue. Fields, in order: D gene, V gene, J gene, clone size, CDR3 protein, CDR3 DNA. The D gene is left open where the match is weak. Size values are once, few and many counts, or a class for expanded clones, and some rows have none.

>TRBD1|TRBV6-1|TRBJ2-7|-
CASSRQGDPSYEQYF
TGTGCCAGCAGTCGACAGGGTGATCCCTCCTACGAGCAGTACTTC
>TRBD1|TRBV7-9|TRBJ1-5|few
CASSLGTGSNQPQHF
TGTGCCAGCAGCTTAGGGACAGGAAGCAATCAGCCCCAGCATTTT
>-|TRBV29-1|TRBJ1-2|-
CSVGTPRYGYTF
TGCAGCGTTGGGACTCCTAGGTATGGCTACACCTTC
>-|TRBV29-1|TRBJ2-1|once
CSVRARADNEQFF
TGCAGCGTAAGGGCCAGGGCCGACAATGAGCAGTTCTTC
>-|TRBV5-1|TRBJ1-2|-
CASSLGGGYTF
TGCGCCAGCAGCTTGGGAGGTGGCTACACCTTC
>TRBD1|TRBV7-8|TRBJ1-2|-
CASSFAGTGDYGYTF
TGTGCCAGCAGCTTCGCCGGGACAGGGGACTATGGCTACACCTTC
>-|TRBV29-1|TRBJ2-2|once
CSVVSQAWELFF
TGCAGCGTTGTGTCGCAAGCGTGGGAGCTGTTTTTT
>TRBD2|TRBV10-3|TRBJ2-2|-
CAISPGLGAQGTGELFF
TGTGCCATCAGCCCAGGACTAGGGGCCCAAGGCACCGGGGAGCTGTTTTTT
>-|TRBV5-1|TRBJ1-3|-
CASSVDSYSGNTIYF
TGCGCCAGCAGCGTCGACAGCTACTCTGGAAACACCATATATTTT
>-|TRBV7-2|TRBJ2-5|-
CASSTRLGEETQYF
TGTGCCAGCAGCACTAGACTAGGGGAAGAGACCCAGTACTTC
>TRBD1|TRBV12-5|TRBJ1-1|-
CASGWATGTSTEAFF
TGTGCTAGTGGTTGGGCGACAGGGACGAGCACTGAAGCTTTCTTT
>-|TRBV5-1|TRBJ1-1|-
CASSLQGSLTEAFF
TGCGCCAGCAGCCTTCAGGGGAGCCTCACTGAAGCTTTCTTT
>TRBD1|TRBV5-1|TRBJ2-5|-
CASSLGQLAAQYF
TGCGCCAGCAGTCTGGGACAGCTCGCGGCCCAGTACTTC
>TRBD2|TRBV6-5|TRBJ2-1|-
CASSSPTSATEQFF
TGTGCCAGCAGTTCCCCGACTAGCGCAACTGAGCAGTTCTTC
>TRBD1|TRBV4-3|TRBJ1-1|-
CASSQDRAGGTEAFF
TGCGCCAGCAGCCAAGATAGGGCAGGGGGGACTGAAGCTTTCTTT
>-|TRBV21-1|TRBJ2-1|-
CASSPSGSAVQFF
TGTGCCAGCAGCCCCTCAGGGTCCGCAGTGCAGTTCTTC
>-|TRBV6-1|TRBJ2-3|-
CASRTSTDTQYF
TGTGCCAGCAGGACTAGCACAGATACGCAGTATTTT
>TRBD1|TRBV11-2|TRBJ2-7|-
CASSQWRQGITYEQYF
TGTGCCAGCAGCCAGTGGAGACAGGGGATTACCTACGAGCAGTACTTC
>-|TRBV28|TRBJ2-3|-
CASKSQGQTDTQYF
TGTGCCAGCAAAAGTCAGGGGCAAACAGATACGCAGTATTTT
>TRBD1|TRBV7-2|TRBJ2-7|-
CASSFRTGNYEQYF
TGTGCCAGCAGCTTCCGGACAGGGAACTACGAGCAGTACTTC
>-|TRBV5-6|TRBJ1-5|-
CASPNRILNSNQPQHF
TGTGCCAGCCCGAACAGAATCCTAAATAGCAATCAGCCCCAGCATTTT
>-|TRBV19|TRBJ2-3|-
CASSKFGGANTDTQYF
TGTGCCAGTAGTAAGTTCGGAGGGGCTAACACAGATACGCAGTATTTT